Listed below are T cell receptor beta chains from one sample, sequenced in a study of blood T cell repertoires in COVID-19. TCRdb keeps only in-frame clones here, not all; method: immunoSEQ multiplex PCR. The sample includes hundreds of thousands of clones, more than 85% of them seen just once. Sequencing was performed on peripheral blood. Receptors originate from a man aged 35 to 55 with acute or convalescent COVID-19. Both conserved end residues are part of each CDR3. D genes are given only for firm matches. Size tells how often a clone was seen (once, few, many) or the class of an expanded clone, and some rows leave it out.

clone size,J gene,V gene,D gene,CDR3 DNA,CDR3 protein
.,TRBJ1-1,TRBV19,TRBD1,TGTGCCAGTAGTACCCGGACAGGGGACACTGAAGCTTTCTTT,CASSTRTGDTEAFF
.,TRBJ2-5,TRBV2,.,TGTGCCAGCAGTGTGCCTATGTACGCTACAGGGACGGGGGAGACCCAGTACTTC,CASSVPMYATGTGETQYF
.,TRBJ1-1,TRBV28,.,TGTGCCAGCAGTTCTCCCGGGATCACTGAAGCTTTCTTT,CASSSPGITEAFF
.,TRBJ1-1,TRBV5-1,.,TGCGCCAGCAGCTTGGGGGAGATAGCTGAAGCTTTCTTT,CASSLGEIAEAFF
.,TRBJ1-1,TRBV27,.,TGTGCCAGCAGTCGGCGGGGTCTCGCTGAAGCTTTCTTT,CASSRRGLAEAFF
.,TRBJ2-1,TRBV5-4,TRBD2,TGTGCCAGCAGCTTAACTAGCGGGGGGATGGGTGAGCAGTTCTTC,CASSLTSGGMGEQFF
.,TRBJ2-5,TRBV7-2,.,TGTGCCAGCAGCTGGGCGGGGCCCCAAGAGACCCAGTACTTC,CASSWAGPQETQYF
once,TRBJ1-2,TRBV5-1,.,TGCGCCAGCAGCGCATGGGGGGTTAACTATGGCTACACCTTC,CASSAWGVNYGYTF
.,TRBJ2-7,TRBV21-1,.,TGTGCCAGCAGCAAGGTGGGGCAGGACAATTCCTACGAGCAGTACTTC,CASSKVGQDNSYEQYF
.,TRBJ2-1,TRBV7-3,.,TGTGCCAGCAGCCGCCGCGGGCAGCCCAACAATGAGCAGTTCTTC,CASSRRGQPNNEQFF
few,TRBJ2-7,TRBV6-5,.,TGTGCCAGCAGACTCTCTCTCCGAGGCTCCTACGAGCAGTACTTC,CASRLSLRGSYEQYF
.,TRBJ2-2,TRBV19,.,TGTGCCAGTAGGACGGGCACCGGGGAGCTGTTTTTT,CASRTGTGELFF
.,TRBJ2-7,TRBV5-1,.,TGCGCCAGCAGCTTGTTACTTGGCCCGGGGGAGGAAGAGCAGTACTTC,CASSLLLGPGEEEQYF
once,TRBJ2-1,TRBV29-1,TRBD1,TGCAGCGTGCTCCGGGACAGGGGAGGGAATGAGCAGTTCTTC,CSVLRDRGGNEQFF
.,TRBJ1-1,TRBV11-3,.,TGTGCCAGCAGGATACTCAACACTGAAGCTTTCTTT,CASRILNTEAFF
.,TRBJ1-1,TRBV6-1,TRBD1,TGTGCCAGCAGTGAAGCGACAGGGAGAAAAGCTGAAGCTTTCTTT,CASSEATGRKAEAFF
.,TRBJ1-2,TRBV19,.,TGTGCCAGTAGTCCCCTACAGCAAATGGCCTATGGCTACACCTTC,CASSPLQQMAYGYTF
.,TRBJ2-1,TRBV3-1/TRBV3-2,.,TGTGCCAGCAGCCAAGACAGGAGCCCGGGGAACAATGAGCAGTTCTTC,CASSQDRSPGNNEQFF
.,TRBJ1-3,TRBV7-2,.,TGTGCCAGCAGCTTAGTCCAGGACTGGGGAAACACCATATATTTT,CASSLVQDWGNTIYF
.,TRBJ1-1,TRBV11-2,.,TGTGCCAGCAGCTTAGACAGCCAGGCTTTCACTGAAGCTTTCTTT,CASSLDSQAFTEAFF
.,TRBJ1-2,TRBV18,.,TGTGCCAGCTCACCTACCGAGACCAAGACGGGCTATGGCTACACCTTC,CASSPTETKTGYGYTF
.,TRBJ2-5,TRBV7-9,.,TGTGCCAGCAGAAGGGGGCAAGAGACCCAGTACTTC,CASRRGQETQYF